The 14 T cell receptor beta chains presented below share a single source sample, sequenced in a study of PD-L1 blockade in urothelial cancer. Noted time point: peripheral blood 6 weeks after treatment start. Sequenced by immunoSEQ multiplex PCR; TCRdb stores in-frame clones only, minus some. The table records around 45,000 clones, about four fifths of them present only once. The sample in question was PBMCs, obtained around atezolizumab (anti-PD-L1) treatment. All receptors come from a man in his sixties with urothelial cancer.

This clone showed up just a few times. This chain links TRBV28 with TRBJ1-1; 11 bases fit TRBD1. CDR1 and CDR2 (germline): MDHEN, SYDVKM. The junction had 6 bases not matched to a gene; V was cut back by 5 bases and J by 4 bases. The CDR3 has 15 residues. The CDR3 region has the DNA TGTGCCAGCAGTCCACTTGGGACAGGGGGCACTGAAGCTTTCTTT. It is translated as CASSPLGTGGTEAFF.

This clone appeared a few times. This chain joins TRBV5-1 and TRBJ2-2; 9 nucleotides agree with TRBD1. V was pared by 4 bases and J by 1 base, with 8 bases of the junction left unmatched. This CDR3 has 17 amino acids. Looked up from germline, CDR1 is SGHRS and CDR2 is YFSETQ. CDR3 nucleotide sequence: TGCGCCAGCAGCCTACCAGGACAGGGGAGGAACACCGGGGAGCTGTTTTTT. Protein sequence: CASSLPGQGRNTGELFF.

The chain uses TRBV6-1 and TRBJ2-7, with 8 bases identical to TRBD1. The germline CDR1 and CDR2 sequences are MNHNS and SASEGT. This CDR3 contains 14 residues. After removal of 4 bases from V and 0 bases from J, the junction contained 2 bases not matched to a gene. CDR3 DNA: TGTGCCAGCAGTGGACAGGGGATCTCCTACGAGCAGTACTTC. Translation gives CASSGQGISYEQYF.

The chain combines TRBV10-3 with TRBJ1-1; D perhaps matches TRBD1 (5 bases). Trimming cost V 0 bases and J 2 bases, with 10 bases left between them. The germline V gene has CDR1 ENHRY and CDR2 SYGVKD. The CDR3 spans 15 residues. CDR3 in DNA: TGTGCCATCAGTGAGTCGACAGAGCTAAACACTGAAGCTTTCTTT. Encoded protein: CAISESTELNTEAFF.

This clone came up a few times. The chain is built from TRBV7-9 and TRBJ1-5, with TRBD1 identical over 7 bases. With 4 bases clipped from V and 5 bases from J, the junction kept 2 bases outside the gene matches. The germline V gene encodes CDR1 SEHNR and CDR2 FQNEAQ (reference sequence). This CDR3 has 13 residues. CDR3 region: CASSWGTDQPQHF. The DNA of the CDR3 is TGTGCCAGCAGCTGGGGGACAGATCAGCCCCAGCATTTT.

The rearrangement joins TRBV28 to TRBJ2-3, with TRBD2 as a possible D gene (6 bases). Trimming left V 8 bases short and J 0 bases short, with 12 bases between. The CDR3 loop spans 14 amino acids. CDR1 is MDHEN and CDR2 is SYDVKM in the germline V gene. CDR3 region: CASREQSSTDTQYF. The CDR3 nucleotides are TGTGCCAGCCGGGAGCAATCTAGCACAGATACGCAGTATTTT. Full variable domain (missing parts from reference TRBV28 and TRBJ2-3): DVKVTQSSRYLVKRTGEKVFLECVQDMDHENMFWYRQDPGLGLRLIYFSYDVKMKEKGDIPEGYSVSREKKERFSLILESASTNQTSMYLCASREQSSTDTQYFGPGTRLTVL.

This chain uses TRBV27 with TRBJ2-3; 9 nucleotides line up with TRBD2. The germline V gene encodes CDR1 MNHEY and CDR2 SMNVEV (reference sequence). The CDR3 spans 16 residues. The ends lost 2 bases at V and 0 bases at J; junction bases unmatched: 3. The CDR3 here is CASSLVAGVSTDTQYF. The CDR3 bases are TGTGCCAGCAGTTTAGTAGCGGGGGTAAGCACAGATACGCAGTATTTT.

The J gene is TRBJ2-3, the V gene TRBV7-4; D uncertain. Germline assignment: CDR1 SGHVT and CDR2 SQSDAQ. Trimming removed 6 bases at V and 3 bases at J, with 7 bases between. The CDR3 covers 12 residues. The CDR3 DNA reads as TGTGCCAGCAGTCAGACAACAGATACGCAGTATTTT. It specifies CASSQTTDTQYF.

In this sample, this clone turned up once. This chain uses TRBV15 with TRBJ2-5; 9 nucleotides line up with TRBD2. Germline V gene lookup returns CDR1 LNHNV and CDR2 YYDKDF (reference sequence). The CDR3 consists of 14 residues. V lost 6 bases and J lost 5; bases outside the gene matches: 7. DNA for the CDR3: TGTGCCACCAGGCGGCGGGGGGGAGCGGAGACCCAGTACTTC. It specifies CATRRRGGAETQYF. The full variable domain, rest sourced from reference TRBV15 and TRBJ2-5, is DAMVIQNPRYQVTQFGKPVTLSCSQTLNHNVMYWYQQKSSQAPKLLFHYYDKDFNNEADTPDNFQSRRPNTSFCFLDIRSPGLGDTAMYLCATRRRGGAETQYFGPGTRLLVL.

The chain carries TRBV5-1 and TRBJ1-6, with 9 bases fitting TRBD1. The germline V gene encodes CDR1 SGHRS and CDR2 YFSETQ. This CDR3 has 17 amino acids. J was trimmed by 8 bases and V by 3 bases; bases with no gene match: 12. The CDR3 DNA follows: TGCGCCAGCAGCTCACCCGGGACAGGGTTTGGCGATTCACCCCTCCACTTT. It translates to CASSSPGTGFGDSPLHF.

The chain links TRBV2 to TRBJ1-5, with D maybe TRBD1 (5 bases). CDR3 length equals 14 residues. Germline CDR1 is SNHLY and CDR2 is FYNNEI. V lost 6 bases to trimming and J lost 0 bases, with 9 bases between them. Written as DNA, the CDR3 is TGTGCCAGCAGCCTCGGGGGTAGCAATCAGCCCCAGCATTTT. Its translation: CASSLGGSNQPQHF.

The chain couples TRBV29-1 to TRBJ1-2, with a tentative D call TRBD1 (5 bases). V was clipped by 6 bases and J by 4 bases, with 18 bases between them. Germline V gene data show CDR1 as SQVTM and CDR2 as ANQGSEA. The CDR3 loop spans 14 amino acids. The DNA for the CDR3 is TGCAGCGTCGGCGAGGCGACAGCAAGCTATGGCTACACCTTC. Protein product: CSVGEATASYGYTF. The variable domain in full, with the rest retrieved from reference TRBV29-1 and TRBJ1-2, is SAVISQKPSRDICQRGTSLTIQCQVDSQVTMMFWYRQQPGQSLTLIATANQGSEATYESGFVIDKFPISRPNLTFSTLTVSNMSPEDSSIYLCSVGEATASYGYTFGSGTRLTVV.

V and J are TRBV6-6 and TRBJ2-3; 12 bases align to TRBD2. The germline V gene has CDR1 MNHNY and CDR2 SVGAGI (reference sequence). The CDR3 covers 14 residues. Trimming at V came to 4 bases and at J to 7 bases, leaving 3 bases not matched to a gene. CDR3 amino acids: CASSSSGGANTQYF. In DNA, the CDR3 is TGTGCCAGCAGTTCTAGCGGGGGGGCAAATACGCAGTATTTT.

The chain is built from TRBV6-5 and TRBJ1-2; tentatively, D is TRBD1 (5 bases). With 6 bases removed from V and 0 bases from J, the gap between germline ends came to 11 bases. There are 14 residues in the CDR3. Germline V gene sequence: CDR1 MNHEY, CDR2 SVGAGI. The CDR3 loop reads CASRDSFSNYGYTF. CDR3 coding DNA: TGTGCCAGCAGAGACAGCTTTTCTAACTATGGCTACACCTTC.